This passage covers 27 T cell receptor beta chains from one sample sequenced in a study of blood T cell repertoires in COVID-19. The repertoire was sequenced with immunoSEQ multiplex PCR; TCRdb's copy has only in-frame clones and lacks some. The data contain 200,000 to 250,000 clones, around nine tenths of them singletons. The sequencing input was peripheral blood. The receptors stem from a man in his 60s who had recovered from COVID-19.

V and J are TRBV28 and TRBJ1-5; TRBD1 might be the D (5 bases). Germline CDR1 is MDHEN and CDR2 is SYDVKM. V dropped 3 bases and J dropped 2 bases, with 8 bases sitting between them. The CDR3 is 14 amino acids. CDR3 loop: CASSLRQRNQPQHF. The CDR3 DNA is TGTGCCAGCAGTTTGAGACAGCGCAATCAGCCCCAGCATTTT.

The chain employs TRBV30 and TRBJ2-7, with 9 bases identical to TRBD2. V trimming: 4 bases; J trimming: 5 bases; junction bases outside the gene matches: 6. Germline V gene sequence: CDR1 GTSNPN, CDR2 SVGIG (reference sequence). The length of the CDR3 is 13 residues. CDR3 sequence: CAWKASGNNEQYF. In DNA form, the CDR3 reads TGTGCCTGGAAGGCTAGCGGGAACAACGAGCAGTACTTC.

The rearrangement links TRBV6-2 or TRBV6-3 to TRBJ2-2; maybe TRBD2 (5 bases). Trimming stripped 4 bases from V and 6 bases from J, with 12 bases between. The CDR3 is 14 amino acids. CDR1 MNHEY and CDR2 SVGEGT come from the germline V gene. CDR3 residues: CASSSTAESGELFF. The CDR3 DNA sequence: TGTGCCAGCAGTTCAACAGCGGAGTCCGGGGAGCTGTTTTTT.

In its sample, this clone was seen a few times. CDR3 DNA: TGTGCCAGCGCGGTGGGAGTTTCCTATGAGGACGAGCAGTACTTC. Translation gives CASAVGVSYEDEQYF. This sequence joins TRBV28 and TRBJ2-7; possibly TRBD2 for D (5 bases). This CDR3 comprises 15 residues. The germline V gene has CDR1 MDHEN and CDR2 SYDVKM. Trimming removed 8 bases at V and 5 bases at J, with 22 bases between.

This clone was seen a few times. The rearrangement joins TRBV28 to TRBJ2-1, with a weak D call TRBD2 (6 bases). The germline V gene has CDR1 MDHEN and CDR2 SYDVKM. There are 12 residues in the CDR3. The V end was cut by 5 bases, the J end by 11 bases, with 13 bases between. CDR3 protein: CASSLDYLKQFF. Written as DNA, the CDR3 is TGTGCCAGCAGTCTGGACTATCTCAAGCAGTTCTTC.

The chain combines TRBV12-5 with TRBJ1-4, with TRBD1 identical over 7 bases. There are 13 residues in the CDR3. CDR1 is LGHNT and CDR2 is FRNRAP in the germline V gene. With V trimmed by 4 bases and J by 7 bases, 3 bases remained unmatched. CDR3 sequence: CASGSRGREKLFF. CDR3 DNA: TGTGCTAGTGGTTCAAGGGGGCGTGAAAAACTGTTTTTT. Full variable domain (rest looked up from reference TRBV12-5 and TRBJ1-4): DARVTQTPRHKVTEMGQEVTMRCQPILGHNTVFWYRQTMMQGLELLAYFRNRAPLDDSGMPKDRFSAEMPDATLATLKIQPSEPRDSAVYFCASGSRGREKLFFGSGTQLSVL.

The chain recombines TRBV6-5 with TRBJ1-2; TRBD1 is a possible D gene (6 bases). CDR1 and CDR2 from the germline V gene are MNHEY and SVGAGI. Trimming shortened V by 2 bases and J by 4 bases, and 11 bases separated the two germline ends. The CDR3 is 14 residues long. CDR3 sequence reads: CASSYEGGTYGYTF. The CDR3 coding sequence is TGTGCCAGCAGTTACGAGGGGGGGACCTATGGCTACACCTTC.

This chain uses TRBV7-8 with TRBJ2-7, with TRBD2 matching over 14 bases. J was trimmed by 3 bases and V by 5 bases; bases with no gene match: 6. This CDR3 comprises 16 residues. Germline CDR1 is SGHVS and CDR2 is FQNEAQ. As DNA, the CDR3 is TGTGCCAGCAGCGGCAGGACTAGCGGGAGGAGCTACGAGCAGTACTTC. Translating it yields CASSGRTSGRSYEQYF.

CDR3: CASSLAGTGGAGTQYF. CDR3 bases: TGTGCCAGCAGCTTAGCTGGGACAGGGGGCGCGGGTACCCAGTACTTC. The chain joins TRBV11-2 to TRBJ2-5; 12 bases are a match to TRBD1. Germline V gives CDR1 SGHAT, CDR2 FQNNGV. Trimming at V came to 1 base and at J to 8 bases, leaving 8 bases not matched to a gene. The CDR3 sequence is 16 residues long.

The rearrangement links TRBV5-6 to TRBJ2-3; no clear D. Trimming removed 2 bases from V and 6 bases from J, with 7 bases in between. This CDR3 is built from 12 residues. CDR1 is SGHDT and CDR2 is YYEEEE in the germline V gene. The CDR3 DNA reads as TGTGCCAGCAGCTTTGGCCTCGATACGCAGTATTTT. Amino acids: CASSFGLDTQYF. The full variable domain, its missing parts supplied by reference TRBV5-6 and TRBJ2-3, is DAGVTQSPTHLIKTRGQQVTLRCSPKSGHDTVSWYQQALGQGPQFIFQYYEEEERQRGNFPDRFSGHQFPNYSSELNVNALLLGDSALYLCASSFGLDTQYFGPGTRLTVL.

The chain links TRBV6-1 to TRBJ1-4; 11 bases line up with TRBD1. V lost 4 bases and J lost 3; bases outside the gene matches: 7. This CDR3 is built from 17 residues. Germline V gene data show CDR1 as MNHNS and CDR2 as SASEGT. The CDR3 sequence is CASSGVGQGAANEKLFF. The CDR3 DNA reads TGTGCCAGCAGTGGGGTCGGACAGGGGGCGGCTAATGAAAAACTGTTTTTT.

The chain recombines TRBV30 with TRBJ2-5, with 9 bases matching TRBD1. The germline CDR1 and CDR2 sequences are GTSNPN and SVGIG (reference sequence). The CDR3 totals 14 residues. Trimming took 6 bases from V and 4 from J; bases not matched to a gene: 9. CDR3: CACKWDRARETQYF. The CDR3 bases are TGTGCCTGCAAGTGGGACAGGGCCCGAGAGACCCAGTACTTC.

The genes are TRBV7-3 and TRBJ2-5; the match to TRBD1 covers 9 bases. The CDR3 runs 15 residues. The J segment lost 2 bases and the V segment lost 2 bases, leaving 3 bases of the junction unmatched. Germline values: CDR1 SGHTA, CDR2 FQGTGA. The CDR3 region is CASSLPGQGQETQYF. The CDR3 DNA sequence: TGTGCCAGCAGCTTACCCGGACAGGGGCAAGAGACCCAGTACTTC.

The rearrangement uses TRBV27 and TRBJ2-3, with D perhaps TRBD1 (5 bases). V lost 2 bases to trimming and J lost 2 bases, with 8 bases between them. The CDR3 has 14 residues. The V gene's germline CDR1 is MNHEY and CDR2 SMNVEV (reference sequence). The CDR3 region is CASSLLGDTDTQYF. CDR3 bases: TGTGCCAGCAGTTTACTAGGGGACACAGATACGCAGTATTTT.

This chain joins TRBV6-5 and TRBJ1-1; TRBD1 agrees at 7 bases. The CDR3 contains 13 residues. The V gene's germline CDR1 is MNHEY and CDR2 SVGAGI. V lost 7 bases, J lost 1 base, and 3 bases stayed unmatched. The CDR3 DNA follows: TGTGCCAGCAACGGACAGGCGAACACTGAAGCTTTCTTT. Protein product: CASNGQANTEAFF.

This chain uses TRBV15 with TRBJ2-7, with D perhaps matching TRBD1 (5 bases). V was shortened by 0 bases and J by 2 bases, with 17 bases between the two germline ends. CDR3 length equals 17 residues. Germline values: CDR1 LNHNV, CDR2 YYDKDF (reference sequence). The DNA of the CDR3 is TGTGCCACCAGCAGAGATAGGCCCAGGGTATTAGCCTACGAGCAGTACTTC. This sequence encodes CATSRDRPRVLAYEQYF.

The rearrangement uses TRBV27 and TRBJ2-1; 7 bases fit TRBD2. Germline CDR1 and CDR2: MNHEY and SMNVEV (reference sequence). V lost 3 bases and J lost 7; bases outside the gene matches: 6. This CDR3 has 14 amino acids. CDR3 nucleotide sequence: TGTGCCAGCAGTTTTCGCGGGAGCTTGAATGAGCAGTTCTTC. Translated, it gives CASSFRGSLNEQFF.

This clone was detected only a few times. CDR3: CATRQGAVETQYF. CDR3 nucleotides: TGTGCCACCCGTCAGGGGGCGGTGGAGACCCAGTACTTC. The V and J genes are TRBV24-1 and TRBJ2-5; 8 bases align to TRBD1. Germline V CDR1 and CDR2: KGHDR, SFDVKD. CDR3 length equals 13 residues. J gave up 5 bases and V 9 bases, and 7 bases lay outside the gene matches.

This chain connects TRBV30 to TRBJ2-7; D unresolved. V was clipped by 3 bases and J by 3 bases, with 12 bases between them. Germline V gene data show CDR1 as GTSNPN and CDR2 as SVGIG (reference sequence). The CDR3 is 13 amino acids. CDR3 nucleotide sequence: TGTGCCTGGAGCGCCTCGGTCGGCTACGAGCAGTACTTC. This sequence encodes CAWSASVGYEQYF. Looking up the rest from reference TRBV30 and TRBJ2-7 gives the full variable domain: SQTIHQWPATLVQPVGSPLSLECTVEGTSNPNLYWYRQAAGRGLQLLFYSVGIGQISSEVPQNLSASRPQDRQFILSSKKLLLSDSGFYLCAWSASVGYEQYFGPGTRLTVT.

This clone was seen many times. The chain combines TRBV5-1 with TRBJ2-2, with a weak D call TRBD2 (5 bases). Germline V lookup: CDR1 SGHRS, CDR2 YFSETQ. The V end lost 0 bases, the J end lost 7 bases, and 16 bases lay between the germline ends. The CDR3 has 16 residues. The CDR3 here is CASSLEQWTGIGELFF. The CDR3 DNA reads TGCGCCAGCAGCTTGGAACAGTGGACGGGGATCGGGGAGCTGTTTTTT.

This chain uses TRBV3-1 (or the pseudogene TRBV3-2) with TRBJ1-2; the D gene is possibly TRBD1 (6 bases). Germline CDR1 LGHDT, CDR2 YNNKEL (reference sequence). The V gene lost 7 bases and the J gene lost 6 bases, with 15 bases spanning the gap. This CDR3 has 13 amino acids. CDR3 bases: TGTGCCAGCACGAACCGGGGGGCGGATGGCTACACCTTC. This translates into CASTNRGADGYTF.

The rearrangement joins TRBV30 to TRBJ1-5; weak D call: TRBD1 (6 bases). Per germline, CDR1 GTSNPN and CDR2 SVGIG (reference sequence). Trimming took off 2 bases at V and 3 bases at J, with 14 bases between the two ends. The CDR3 is 15 residues long. Written as DNA, the CDR3 is TGTGCCTGGAGTAGGGGGGGAAGGTCCAATCAGCCCCAGCATTTT. Amino acids: CAWSRGGRSNQPQHF.

The rearrangement uses TRBV5-1 and TRBJ1-1; D not resolved. Germline V gene data show CDR1 as SGHRS and CDR2 as YFSETQ. The V end lost 7 bases, the J end lost 4 bases, and 17 bases lay between the germline ends. The CDR3 loop spans 14 amino acids. The CDR3 nucleotides are TGCGCCAGCCTCCCGACGGAGTACGCCACTGAAGCTTTCTTT. Residues: CASLPTEYATEAFF. The full variable domain, its missing parts supplied by reference TRBV5-1 and TRBJ1-1, is KAGVTQTPRYLIKTRGQQVTLSCSPISGHRSVSWYQQTPGQGLQFLFEYFSETQRNKGNFPGRFSGRQFSNSRSEMNVSTLELGDSALYLCASLPTEYATEAFFGQGTRLTVV.

This clone was seen a few times. This sequence joins TRBV7-8 and TRBJ2-7; tentatively, D is TRBD2 (6 bases). Germline-derived CDR1 and CDR2 are SGHVS and FQNEAQ. The CDR3 spans 13 residues. V lost 2 bases to trimming and J lost 4 bases, with 9 bases between them. The CDR3 DNA follows: TGTGCCAGCAGCTTACCTAGCGTATACGAGCAGTACTTC. Protein product: CASSLPSVYEQYF.

The chain couples TRBV19 to TRBJ2-1; 8 nucleotides line up with TRBD1. The CDR3 covers 15 residues. Per the germline V gene, CDR1 is LNHDA and CDR2 is SQIVND (reference sequence). With V trimmed by 7 bases and J by 3 bases, 8 bases remained unmatched. CDR3 DNA sequence: TGTGCCAGTATCCTCGACAGGGGTCACTACAATGAGCAGTTCTTC. Its translation: CASILDRGHYNEQFF.

This chain links TRBV5-1 with TRBJ2-7; TRBD1 might be the D (5 bases). V gave up 5 bases and J gave up 4 bases, with 13 bases separating them. The germline gives CDR1 SGHRS, CDR2 YFSETQ. This CDR3 contains 13 residues. This chain's CDR3 is CASSSAGIYEQYF. The CDR3 coding sequence is TGCGCCAGCAGTAGTGCAGGGATATACGAGCAGTACTTC.

In the case of this clone: One end of the junction fails to match germline, which may point to a read error. This chain connects TRBV7-9 to TRBJ2-1, with 11 bases aligning to TRBD2. Germline assignment: CDR1 SEHNR and CDR2 FQNEAQ (reference sequence). The CDR3 has 16 residues. This CDR3 is CASGFTSGRGYNEQFF. The CDR3 coding sequence is TGTGCCAGCGGCTTTACTAGCGGGAGAGGATACAATGAGCAGTTCTTC.